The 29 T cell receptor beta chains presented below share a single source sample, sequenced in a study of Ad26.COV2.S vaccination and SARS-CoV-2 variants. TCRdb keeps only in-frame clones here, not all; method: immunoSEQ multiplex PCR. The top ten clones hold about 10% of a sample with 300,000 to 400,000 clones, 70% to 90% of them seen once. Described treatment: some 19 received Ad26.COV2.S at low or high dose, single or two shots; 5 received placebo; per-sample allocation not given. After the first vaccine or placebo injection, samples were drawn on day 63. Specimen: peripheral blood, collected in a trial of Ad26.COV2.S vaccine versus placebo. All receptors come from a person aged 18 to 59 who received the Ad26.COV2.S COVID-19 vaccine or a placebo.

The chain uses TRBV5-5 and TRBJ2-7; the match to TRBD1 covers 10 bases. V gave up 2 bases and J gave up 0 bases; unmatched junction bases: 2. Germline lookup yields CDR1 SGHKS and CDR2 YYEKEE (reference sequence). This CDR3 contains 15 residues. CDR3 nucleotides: TGTGCCAGCAGCTTAAGGACAGGGGGCTCCTACGAGCAGTACTTC. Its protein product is CASSLRTGGSYEQYF.

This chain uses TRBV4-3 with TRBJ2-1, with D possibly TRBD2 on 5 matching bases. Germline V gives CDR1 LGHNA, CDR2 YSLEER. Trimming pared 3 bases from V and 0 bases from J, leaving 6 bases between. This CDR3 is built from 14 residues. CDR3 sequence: CASSQRASYNEQFF. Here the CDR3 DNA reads TGCGCCAGCAGCCAGCGGGCCTCCTACAATGAGCAGTTCTTC.

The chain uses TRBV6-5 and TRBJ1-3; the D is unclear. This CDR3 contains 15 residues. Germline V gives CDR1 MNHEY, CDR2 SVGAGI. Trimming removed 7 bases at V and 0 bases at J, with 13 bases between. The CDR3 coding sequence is TGTGCCAGCACTGGGCCGAACTACTCTGGAAACACCATATATTTT. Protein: CASTGPNYSGNTIYF.

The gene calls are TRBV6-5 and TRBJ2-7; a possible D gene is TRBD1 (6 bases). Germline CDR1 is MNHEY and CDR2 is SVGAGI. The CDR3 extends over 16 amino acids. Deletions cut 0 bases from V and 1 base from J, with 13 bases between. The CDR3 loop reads CASSYSGGKSSYEQYF. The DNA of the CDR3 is TGTGCCAGCAGTTACTCAGGGGGAAAATCATCCTACGAGCAGTACTTC.

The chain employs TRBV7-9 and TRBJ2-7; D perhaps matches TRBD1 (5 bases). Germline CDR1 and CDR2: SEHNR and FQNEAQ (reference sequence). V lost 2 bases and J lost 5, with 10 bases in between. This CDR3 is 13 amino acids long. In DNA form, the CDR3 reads TGTGCCAGCAGCTTATCAGGGTCGGACGAGCAGTACTTC. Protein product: CASSLSGSDEQYF.

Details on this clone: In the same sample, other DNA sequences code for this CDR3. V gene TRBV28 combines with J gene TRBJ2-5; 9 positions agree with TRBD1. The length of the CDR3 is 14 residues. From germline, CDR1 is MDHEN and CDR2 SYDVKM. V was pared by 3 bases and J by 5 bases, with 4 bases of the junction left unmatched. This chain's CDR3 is CASSLTGGLETQYF. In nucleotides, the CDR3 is TGTGCCAGCAGTTTGACAGGGGGGTTGGAGACCCAGTACTTC.

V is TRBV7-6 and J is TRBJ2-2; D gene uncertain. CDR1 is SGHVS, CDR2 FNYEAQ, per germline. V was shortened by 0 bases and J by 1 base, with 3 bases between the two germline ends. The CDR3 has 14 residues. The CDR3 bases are TGTGCCAGCAGCTTAGCGTTGAACACCGGGGAGCTGTTTTTT. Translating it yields CASSLALNTGELFF.

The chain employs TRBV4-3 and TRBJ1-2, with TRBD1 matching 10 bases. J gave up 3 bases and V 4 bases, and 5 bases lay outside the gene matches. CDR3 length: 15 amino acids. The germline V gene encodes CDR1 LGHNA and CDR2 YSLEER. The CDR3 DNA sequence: TGCGCCAGCAGCCCTAGGGACAGGGGAGACTATGGCTACACCTTC. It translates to CASSPRDRGDYGYTF.

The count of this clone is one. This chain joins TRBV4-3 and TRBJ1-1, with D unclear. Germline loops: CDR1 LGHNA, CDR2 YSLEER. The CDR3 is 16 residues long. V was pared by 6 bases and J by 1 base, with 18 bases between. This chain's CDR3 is CASSLFSGTPNTEAFF. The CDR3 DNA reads TGCGCCAGCAGTCTTTTCAGTGGTACCCCGAACACTGAAGCTTTCTTT.

This chain's CDR3 is CASHRDSNSPLHF. The CDR3 bases are TGTGCCTCCCACCGGGACAGTAATTCACCCCTCCACTTT. The V gene is TRBV5-4, the J gene TRBJ1-6, with 7 positions matching TRBD1. Looked up from germline, CDR1 is SGHNT and CDR2 is YYREEE (reference sequence). Trimming cost V 10 bases and J 6 bases; bases outside gene matches: 7. This CDR3 has 13 residues.

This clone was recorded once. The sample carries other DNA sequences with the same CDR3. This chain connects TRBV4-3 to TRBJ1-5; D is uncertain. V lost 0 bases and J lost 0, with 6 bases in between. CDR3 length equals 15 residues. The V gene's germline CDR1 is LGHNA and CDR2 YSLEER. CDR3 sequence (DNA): TGCGCCAGCAGCCAAGATCGGGGTAGCAATCAGCCCCAGCATTTT. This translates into CASSQDRGSNQPQHF.

CDR3 in DNA: TGTGCCAGCAGCGCCGCTAGCGGGAGTGGCACAGATACGCAGTATTTT. It codes for CASSAASGSGTDTQYF. V and J are TRBV11-1 and TRBJ2-3, with TRBD2 matching 10 bases. With 5 bases clipped from V and 1 base from J, the junction kept 6 bases outside the gene matches. This CDR3 is 16 amino acids long. Germline CDR1 SGHAT, CDR2 FQDESV (reference sequence).

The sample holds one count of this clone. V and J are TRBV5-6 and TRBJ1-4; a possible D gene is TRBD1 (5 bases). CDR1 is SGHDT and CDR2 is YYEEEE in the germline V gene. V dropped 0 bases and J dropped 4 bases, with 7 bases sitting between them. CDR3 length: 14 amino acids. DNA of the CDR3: TGTGCCAGCAGCTTGGTAGGGGTTAATGAAAAACTGTTTTTT. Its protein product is CASSLVGVNEKLFF.

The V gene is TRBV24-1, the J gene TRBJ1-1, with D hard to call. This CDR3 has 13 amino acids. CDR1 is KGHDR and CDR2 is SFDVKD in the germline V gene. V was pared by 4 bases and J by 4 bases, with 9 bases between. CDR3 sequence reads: CATSEGRFTEAFF. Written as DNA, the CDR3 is TGTGCCACCAGTGAAGGGAGGTTCACTGAAGCTTTCTTT.

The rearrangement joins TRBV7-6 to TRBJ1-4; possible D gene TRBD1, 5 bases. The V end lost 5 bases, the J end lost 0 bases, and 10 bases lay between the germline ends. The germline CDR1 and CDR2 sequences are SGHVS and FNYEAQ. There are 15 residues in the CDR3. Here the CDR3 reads CASSLAGATNEKLFF. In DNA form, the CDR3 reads TGTGCCAGCAGCCTCGCGGGGGCAACTAATGAAAAACTGTTTTTT. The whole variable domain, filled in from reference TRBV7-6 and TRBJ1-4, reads GAGVSQSPRYKVTKRGQDVALRCDPISGHVSLYWYRQALGQGPEFLTYFNYEAQQDKSGLPNDRFSAERPEGSISTLTIQRTEQRDSAMYRCASSLAGATNEKLFFGSGTQLSVL.

CDR3 coding DNA: TGTGCCAGCAGTTACTTGGAGGGGTTGGGGACCCAGTACTTC. Translation: CASSYLEGLGTQYF. The chain employs TRBV6-5 and TRBJ2-5; D might be TRBD2 (6 bases). The CDR3 is 14 residues long. V shed 1 base and J shed 7 bases, with 13 bases lying between them. Germline CDR1 and CDR2: MNHEY and SVGAGI.

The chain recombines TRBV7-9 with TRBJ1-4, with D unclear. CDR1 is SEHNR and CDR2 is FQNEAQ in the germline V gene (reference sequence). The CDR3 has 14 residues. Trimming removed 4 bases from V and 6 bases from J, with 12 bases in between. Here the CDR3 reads CASSWTHGDEKLFF. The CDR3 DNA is TGTGCCAGCAGCTGGACCCACGGAGATGAAAAACTGTTTTTT.

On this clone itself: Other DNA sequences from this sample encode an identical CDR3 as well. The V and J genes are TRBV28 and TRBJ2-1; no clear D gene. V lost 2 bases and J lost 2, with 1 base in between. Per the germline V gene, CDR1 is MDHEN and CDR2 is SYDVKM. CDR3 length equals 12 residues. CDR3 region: CASSLTYNEQFF. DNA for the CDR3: TGTGCCAGCAGTTTAACCTACAATGAGCAGTTCTTC.

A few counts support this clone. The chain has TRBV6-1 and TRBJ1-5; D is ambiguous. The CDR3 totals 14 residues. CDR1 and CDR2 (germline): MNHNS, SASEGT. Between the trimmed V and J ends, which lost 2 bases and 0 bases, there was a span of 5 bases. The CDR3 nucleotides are TGTGCCAGCAGTGAATTTGGTAGCAATCAGCCCCAGCATTTT. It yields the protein CASSEFGSNQPQHF.

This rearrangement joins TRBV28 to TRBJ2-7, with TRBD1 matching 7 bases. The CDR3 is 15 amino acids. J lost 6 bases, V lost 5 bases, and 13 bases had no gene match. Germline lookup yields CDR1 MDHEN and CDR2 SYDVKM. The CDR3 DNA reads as TGTGCCAGCAGTGCCAACAGGGGAGTCCTCCTCGAGCAGTACTTC. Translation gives CASSANRGVLLEQYF.

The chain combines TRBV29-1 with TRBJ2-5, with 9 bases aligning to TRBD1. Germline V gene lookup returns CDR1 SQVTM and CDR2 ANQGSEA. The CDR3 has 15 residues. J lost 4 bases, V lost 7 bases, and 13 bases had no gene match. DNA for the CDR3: TGCAGCGGTTTCATACAGGGGGCGTATAGAGAGACCCAGTACTTC. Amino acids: CSGFIQGAYRETQYF.

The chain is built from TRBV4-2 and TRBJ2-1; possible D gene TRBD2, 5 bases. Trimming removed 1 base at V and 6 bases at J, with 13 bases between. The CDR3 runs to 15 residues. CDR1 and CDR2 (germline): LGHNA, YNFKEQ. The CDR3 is CASSQGRSPPNEQFF. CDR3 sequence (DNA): TGTGCCAGCAGCCAAGGGAGGTCCCCCCCCAATGAGCAGTTCTTC.

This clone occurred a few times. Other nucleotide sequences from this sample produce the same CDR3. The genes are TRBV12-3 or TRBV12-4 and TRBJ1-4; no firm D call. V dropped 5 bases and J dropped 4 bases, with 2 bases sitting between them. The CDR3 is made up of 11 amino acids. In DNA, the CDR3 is TGTGCCAGCAGTATTAATGAAAAACTGTTTTTT. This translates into CASSINEKLFF.

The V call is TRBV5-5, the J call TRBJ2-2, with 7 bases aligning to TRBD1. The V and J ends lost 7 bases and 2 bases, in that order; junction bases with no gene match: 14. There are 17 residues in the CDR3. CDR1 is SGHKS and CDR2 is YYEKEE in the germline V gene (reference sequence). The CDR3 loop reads CASRKDRISTNTGELFF. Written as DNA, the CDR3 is TGTGCCAGCCGCAAGGACAGGATAAGTACTAACACCGGGGAGCTGTTTTTT.

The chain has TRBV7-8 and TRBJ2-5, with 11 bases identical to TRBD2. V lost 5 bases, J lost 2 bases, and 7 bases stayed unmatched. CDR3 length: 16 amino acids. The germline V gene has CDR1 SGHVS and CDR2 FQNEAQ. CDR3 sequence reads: CASSNRLAGKQETQYF. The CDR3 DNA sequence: TGTGCCAGCAGCAACCGACTAGCGGGGAAACAAGAGACCCAGTACTTC.

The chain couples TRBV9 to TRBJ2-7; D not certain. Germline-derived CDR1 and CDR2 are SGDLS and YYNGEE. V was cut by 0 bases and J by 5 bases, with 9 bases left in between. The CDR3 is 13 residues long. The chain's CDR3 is CASSVGLDNEQYF. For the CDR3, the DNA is TGTGCCAGCAGCGTAGGGCTAGATAACGAGCAGTACTTC.

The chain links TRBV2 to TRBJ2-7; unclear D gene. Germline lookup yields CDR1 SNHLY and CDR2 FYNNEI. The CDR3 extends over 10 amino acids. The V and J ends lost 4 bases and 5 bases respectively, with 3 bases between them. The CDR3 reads CASSGDEQYF. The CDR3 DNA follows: TGTGCCAGCAGTGGGGACGAGCAGTACTTC. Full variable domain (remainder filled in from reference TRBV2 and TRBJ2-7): EPEVTQTPSHQVTQMGQEVILRCVPISNHLYFYWYRQILGQKVEFLVSFYNNEISEKSEIFDDQFSVERPDGSNFTLKIRSTKLEDSAMYFCASSGDEQYFGPGTRLTVT.

CDR3 region: CASSQEIQSNQPQHF. The CDR3, as DNA: TGCGCCAGCAGCCAAGAAATTCAGAGCAATCAGCCCCAGCATTTT. This chain links TRBV4-3 with TRBJ1-5; no clear D gene. Germline CDR1 reads LGHNA; CDR2 reads YSLEER. This CDR3 spans 15 amino acids. V gave up 0 bases and J gave up 1 base, with 7 bases separating them.

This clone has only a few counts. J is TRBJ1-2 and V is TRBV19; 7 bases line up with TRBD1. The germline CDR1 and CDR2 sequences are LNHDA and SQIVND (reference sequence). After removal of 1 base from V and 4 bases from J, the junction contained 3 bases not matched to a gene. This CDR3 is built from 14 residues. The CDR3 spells CASSIAAGGYGYTF. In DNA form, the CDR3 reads TGTGCCAGTAGTATAGCGGCAGGGGGCTATGGCTACACCTTC. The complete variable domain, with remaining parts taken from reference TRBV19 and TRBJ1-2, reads DGGITQSPKYLFRKEGQNVTLSCEQNLNHDAMYWYRQDPGQGLRLIYYSQIVNDFQKGDIAEGYSVSREKKESFPLTVTSAQKNPTAFYLCASSIAAGGYGYTFGSGTRLTVV.